Here is one TCR beta chain with its context. TCRdb's copy holds only in-frame clones and misses some; the assay was immunoSEQ multiplex PCR. The table has approximately 2,300,000 clones, around 93% seen once; the top ten hold 0.3% to 0.45%. The entry originates in a study of shared clonotypes between healthy human individuals. Per the germline V gene, CDR1 is SGDLS and CDR2 is YYNGEE. The CDR3 loop spans 17 amino acids. V lost 4 bases to trimming and J lost 3 bases; unmatched junction nucleotides: 13. The sequencing input was naive CD4+ T cells from PBMCs. Subset indicated: CD45RA+ positively selected. The receptor was derived from a man aged 18 to 29 in good health. Some clones in this sample may be carry-over from other donors' samples. The chain uses TRBV9 and TRBJ2-3; TRBD2 matches 8 bases. CDR3 amino acids: CASSPRSGGKRTDTQYF. CDR3 bases: TGTGCCAGCAGCCCCCGCTCGGGAGGGAAGCGGACAGATACGCAGTATTTT.